This T cell receptor beta chain derives from a study of PD-L1 blockade in urothelial cancer. The wider study: Enrolled patients had been treated previously with 0 to 3 chemotherapy regimens. Median blood clonality was 0.080, with about 86,000 unique TCRs. Blood analysis took place 3 weeks (second dose) and 6 weeks after treatment start.

CDR3 length equals 14 residues. The V end lost 4 bases, the J end lost 0 bases, and 10 bases lay between the germline ends. Germline V gene lookup returns CDR1 SGHDT and CDR2 YYEEEE. Produced via immunoSEQ multiplex PCR; TCRdb's table is partial and in-frame only. Of roughly 53,000 clones in the sample, roughly 89% were seen once. Time point of the sample: pretreatment peripheral blood. This chain uses TRBV5-6 with TRBJ2-5; D not resolved. The material was PBMCs, obtained around atezolizumab (anti-PD-L1) treatment. This sequence originates from a woman aged 55 to 70 with urothelial cancer. The CDR3 protein is CASSAGQYQETQYF. The CDR3 bases are TGTGCCAGCAGCGCTGGGCAGTACCAAGAGACCCAGTACTTC.